This T cell receptor (beta chain) is from a study of T-cell memory formation after mild COVID-19. Study at large: There were largely donor-specific TCR clusters. Study findings and constraints: Largely, contracting CD4+ clones fell within CM and EM, and contracting CD8+ clones within EMRA. A subset of responding clones appeared in pre-infection memory, suggesting cross-reactive memory joined.

The CDR3 spans 14 residues. Germline V gene sequence: CDR1 MNHEY, CDR2 SVGEGT. V was cut by 4 bases and J by 3 bases, with 10 bases left in between. This clonotype was seen more than once but under ten times. Its antigen is not known. From the 5' RACE reads, TCRdb called clonotypes with MiXCR, one entry per CDR3 protein. The sample holds about 470,000 distinct CDR3 sequences, around a quarter seen once. This receptor was identified in an adult woman who had mild COVID-19 (a few samples of this study predate the infection). Cell type and time point are not known. This rearrangement joins TRBV6-2 or TRBV6-3 to TRBJ1-5; no clear D. The sample consisted of PBMCs or a T cell subset sorted from them (not recorded which). In DNA form, the CDR3 reads TGTGCCAGCAGTTCTACTGAATTCAATCAGCCCCAGCATTTT. This sequence encodes CASSSTEFNQPQHF.